This T cell receptor beta chain was documented in a study of Ad26.COV2.S vaccination and SARS-CoV-2 variants. Study context: Recipients of Ad26.COV2.S got it intramuscularly, once or twice 56 days apart.

Trimming cost V 8 bases and J 2 bases, with 13 bases left between them. The CDR3 is 13 residues long. Germline CDR1 reads MDHEN; CDR2 reads SYDVKM. The treatment: 19 received Ad26.COV2.S at low or high dose, single or two shots; about 5 received placebo; per-sample allocation not given. Vaccine and placebo recipients were sampled on day 63 after the first injection. The assay was immunoSEQ multiplex PCR, and TCRdb's table has in-frame clones only and misses some. The table records 510,000 or so clones, roughly 87% of them present only once. Overall study results and limits: The study found higher spike-specific TCR breadth in vaccine than placebo recipients.

About this clone itself: The antigen is not known.

The clonotype comes from a person aged 18-60 years who received the Ad26.COV2.S COVID-19 vaccine or a placebo. Source: peripheral blood, taken in a trial of Ad26.COV2.S vaccine versus placebo. The genes are TRBV28 and TRBJ2-7; possible D gene TRBD1, 5 bases. CDR3 sequence: CASHSDNAYEQYF. The CDR3 region has the DNA TGTGCCAGCCATTCGGACAATGCCTACGAGCAGTACTTC.